Listed below are T cell receptor beta chains from one sample, sequenced in a study of T cells in Graves' hyperthyroidism and ophthalmopathy. Each CDR3 protein gets one entry after TCRdb re-called the multiplex PCR reads with MiXCR. The table shows roughly 200,000 distinct CDR3 sequences, with around 18% occurring only once. Material: blood. Receptors originate from a man aged 35-49 years with Graves' hyperthyroidism. CDR3s include the opening cysteine and the closing phenylalanine or tryptophan. D genes are given only for firm matches. A clone size is listed for some rows: how often the clone was seen (once, few, many), or a class if it is expanded.

J	V	size	D	CDR3	DNA
TRBJ2-1	TRBV29-1	few	TRBD1	CSVSDGGDRGPQFF	TGCAGCGTCTCAGATGGGGGAGACAGGGGACCGCAGTTCTTC
TRBJ2-3	TRBV19	-	TRBD2	CASSIRTSRSDTQYF	TGTGCCAGTAGTATCAGGACTAGCCGCTCAGATACGCAGTATTTT
TRBJ2-5	TRBV19	few	-	CASSSLRSGAQYF	TGTGCCAGTAGTTCCCTCCGTTCGGGAGCCCAGTACTTC
TRBJ2-7	TRBV5-1	many	-	CASRAGWTNYEQYF	TGCGCCAGCAGGGCGGGGTGGACCAACTACGAGCAGTACTTC
TRBJ2-7	TRBV19	-	-	CASSIGHWSSYEQYF	TGTGCCAGTAGTATTGGTCACTGGAGCTCCTACGAGCAGTACTTC
TRBJ2-7	TRBV7-9	many	TRBD2	CASSLLRGVFNEQYF	TGTGCCAGCAGCTTATTGCGGGGGGTTTTCAACGAGCAGTACTTC
TRBJ2-6	TRBV20-1	many	-	CSAFGTFGANVLTF	TGCAGTGCGTTCGGGACGTTCGGGGCCAACGTCCTGACTTTC
TRBJ1-3	TRBV6-1	many	-	CASSPTGQSVGNTIYF	TGTGCCAGCAGTCCCACGGGGCAGAGTGTGGGAAACACCATATATTTT
TRBJ1-1	TRBV7-2	many	-	CASSLLGGSKNTEAFF	TGTGCCAGCAGCTTACTAGGCGGGTCAAAGAACACTGAAGCTTTCTTT
TRBJ1-6	TRBV30	few	TRBD1	CAWASGTGRDPLHF	TGTGCCTGGGCCTCCGGGACAGGGAGGGATCCCCTCCACTTT
TRBJ2-3	TRBV20-1	-	TRBD1	CSATKQGFTDTQYF	TGCAGTGCAACAAAACAGGGGTTTACAGATACGCAGTATTTT
TRBJ2-3	TRBV11-2	-	TRBD2	CASSWLAGGSSSTDTQYF	TGTGCCAGCAGCTGGCTAGCGGGAGGGAGCTCTAGCACAGATACGCAGTATTTT
TRBJ2-7	TRBV6-2/TRBV6-3	-	-	CASRTTAGYQSSYEQYF	TGTGCCAGCAGGACAACCGCGGGGTACCAAAGCTCCTACGAGCAGTACTTC
TRBJ1-2	TRBV6-1	-	TRBD1	CASSPDRAEGYTF	TGTGCCAGCAGCCCGGACAGGGCCGAGGGCTACACCTTC
TRBJ1-1	TRBV5-1	many	TRBD1	CASSRDSLNTEAFF	TGCGCCAGCAGCCGGGACAGTTTGAACACTGAAGCTTTCTTT
TRBJ2-1	TRBV20-1	many	-	CSAADSFSYNEQFF	TGCAGTGCTGCAGACAGCTTCTCCTACAATGAGCAGTTCTTC
TRBJ2-2	TRBV20-1	many	TRBD2	CSAAGTSGVNTGELFF	TGCAGTGCTGCCGGGACTAGCGGGGTTAACACCGGGGAGCTGTTTTTT
TRBJ2-3	TRBV7-8	many	-	CASSERLGGGNTQYF	TGTGCCAGCAGCGAGCGACTAGGGGGAGGGAATACGCAGTATTTT
TRBJ1-2	TRBV6-1	many	-	CASSPAPAGYTF	TGTGCCAGCAGTCCAGCCCCTGCCGGCTACACCTTC
TRBJ2-1	TRBV6-2/TRBV6-3	many	TRBD1	CASSYGEGAYNEQFF	TGTGCCAGCAGTTACGGCGAGGGGGCTTACAATGAGCAGTTCTTC
TRBJ1-5	TRBV20-1	many	-	CSARVGRSNQPQHF	TGCAGTGCTAGAGTGGGGAGAAGCAATCAGCCCCAGCATTTT
TRBJ1-5	TRBV28	many	-	CASSPPRRGQPQHF	TGTGCCAGCAGTCCGCCCCGGCGGGGTCAGCCCCAGCATTTT